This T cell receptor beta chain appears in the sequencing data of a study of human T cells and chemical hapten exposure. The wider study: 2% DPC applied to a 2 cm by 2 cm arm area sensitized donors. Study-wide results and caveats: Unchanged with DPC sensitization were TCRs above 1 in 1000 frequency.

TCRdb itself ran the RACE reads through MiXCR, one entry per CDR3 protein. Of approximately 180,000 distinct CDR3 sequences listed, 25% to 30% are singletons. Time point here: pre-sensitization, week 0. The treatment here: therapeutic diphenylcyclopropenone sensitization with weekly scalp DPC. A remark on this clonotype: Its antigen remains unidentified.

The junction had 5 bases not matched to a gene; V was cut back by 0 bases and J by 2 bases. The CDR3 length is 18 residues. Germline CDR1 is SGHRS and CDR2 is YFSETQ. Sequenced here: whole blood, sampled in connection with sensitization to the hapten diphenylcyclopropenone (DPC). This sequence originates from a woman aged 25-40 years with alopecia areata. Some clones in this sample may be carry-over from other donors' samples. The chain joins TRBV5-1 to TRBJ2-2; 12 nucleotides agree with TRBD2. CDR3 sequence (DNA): TGCGCCAGCAGCTTGGTCGCTAGCGGGGGGGCCAACACCGGGGAGCTGTTTTTT. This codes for CASSLVASGGANTGELFF.